These T cell receptor beta chains were read from a single sample in a study of T cell clonotyping in hematopoietic cell transplantation. Libraries were prepared by immunoSEQ multiplex PCR; TCRdb keeps only in-frame clonotypes and omits some of them. Among some 40,000 clones, 85% to 95% were seen once, and the ten largest hold about 0.86%. The material sequenced was peripheral blood mononuclear cells. The receptor source for this set is a woman in her 50s in good health. Some clones in this sample may be carry-over from other donors' samples. The CDR3 runs from the conserved cysteine through the conserved F or W. D genes are given only for firm matches. Part of the rows lack a size; the others show once, few, many or a class for expanded clones.

j_call: TRBJ1-2
d_call: TRBD1
v_call: TRBV6-5
clone_size: .
cdr3_aa: CASSGDRFNYGYTF
cdr3_nt: TGTGCCAGCAGTGGGGACAGGTTTAACTATGGCTACACCTTC

j_call: TRBJ1-5
d_call: TRBD1
v_call: TRBV19
clone_size: .
cdr3_aa: CASSIPMDRYNQPQHF
cdr3_nt: TGTGCCAGTAGTATCCCTATGGACAGGTACAATCAGCCCCAGCATTTT

j_call: TRBJ2-7
d_call: .
v_call: TRBV7-8
clone_size: .
cdr3_aa: CASSLPGIYEQYF
cdr3_nt: TGTGCCAGCAGCCTACCGGGGATCTACGAGCAGTACTTC

j_call: TRBJ2-5
d_call: .
v_call: TRBV5-6
clone_size: .
cdr3_aa: CASSLGGVETQYF
cdr3_nt: TGTGCCAGCAGCTTGGGCGGGGTTGAGACCCAGTACTTC

j_call: TRBJ1-1
d_call: .
v_call: TRBV2
clone_size: .
cdr3_aa: CASRPDYTEAFF
cdr3_nt: TGTGCCAGCAGGCCGGATTACACTGAAGCTTTCTTT

j_call: TRBJ1-6
d_call: TRBD1
v_call: TRBV19
clone_size: few
cdr3_aa: CASSTGTVNSPLHF
cdr3_nt: TGTGCCAGTAGCACCGGGACAGTAAATTCACCCCTCCACTTT

j_call: TRBJ2-3
d_call: .
v_call: TRBV11-2
clone_size: .
cdr3_aa: CASSLFPVDTQYF
cdr3_nt: TGTGCCAGCAGCTTATTTCCGGTCGATACGCAGTATTTT

j_call: TRBJ2-2
d_call: TRBD1
v_call: TRBV6-5
clone_size: once
cdr3_aa: CASSYRGPGELFF
cdr3_nt: TGTGCCAGCAGTTACAGGGGGCCCGGGGAGCTGTTTTTT

j_call: TRBJ2-7
d_call: TRBD1
v_call: TRBV30
clone_size: .
cdr3_aa: CAWRDRAISYEQYF
cdr3_nt: TGTGCCTGGCGGGACAGGGCGATCTCCTACGAGCAGTACTTC

j_call: TRBJ1-1
d_call: .
v_call: TRBV6-6
clone_size: .
cdr3_aa: CASSFRDGEAFF
cdr3_nt: TGTGCCAGCAGTTTCAGGGATGGTGAAGCTTTCTTT

j_call: TRBJ1-2
d_call: .
v_call: TRBV6-1
clone_size: .
cdr3_aa: CASRGGDNLYGYTF
cdr3_nt: TGTGCCAGCAGGGGCGGGGACAACCTCTATGGCTACACCTTC

j_call: TRBJ1-1
d_call: .
v_call: TRBV5-5
clone_size: .
cdr3_aa: CASSSKGVVNTEAFF
cdr3_nt: TGTGCCAGCAGCTCCAAGGGGGTAGTGAACACTGAAGCTTTCTTT

j_call: TRBJ1-5
d_call: .
v_call: TRBV27
clone_size: .
cdr3_aa: CASSSGHSQHF
cdr3_nt: TGTGCCAGCAGTTCAGGGCACAGCCAGCATTTT

j_call: TRBJ1-4
d_call: .
v_call: TRBV14
clone_size: .
cdr3_aa: CASSQDVQEKLFF
cdr3_nt: TGTGCCAGCAGCCAAGATGTCCAAGAAAAACTGTTTTTT

j_call: TRBJ2-7
d_call: .
v_call: TRBV4-1
clone_size: few
cdr3_aa: CASSLVGTLSYEQYF
cdr3_nt: TGCGCCAGCAGTCTCGTCGGGACACTCTCCTACGAGCAGTACTTC

j_call: TRBJ2-7
d_call: TRBD1
v_call: TRBV7-2
clone_size: few
cdr3_aa: CASSRAGQGAYEQYF
cdr3_nt: TGTGCCAGCAGCCGGGCGGGACAGGGGGCCTACGAGCAGTACTTC

j_call: TRBJ1-2
d_call: .
v_call: TRBV28
clone_size: .
cdr3_aa: CASSNPDGPNYGYTF
cdr3_nt: TGTGCCAGCAGTAATCCGGACGGTCCTAACTATGGCTACACCTTC

j_call: TRBJ1-2
d_call: .
v_call: TRBV6-6
clone_size: .
cdr3_aa: CASSLPGPVHDYTF
cdr3_nt: TGTGCCAGCAGTTTACCGGGACCCGTTCACGACTACACCTTC

j_call: TRBJ2-5
d_call: .
v_call: TRBV10-1
clone_size: .
cdr3_aa: CASGLRGLETQYF
cdr3_nt: TGCGCCAGCGGTTTGCGGGGCCTAGAGACCCAGTACTTC

j_call: TRBJ1-2
d_call: .
v_call: TRBV6-6
clone_size: once
cdr3_aa: CASSYSFDSMGYTF
cdr3_nt: TGTGCCAGCAGTTACTCGTTTGACTCCATGGGCTACACCTTC

j_call: TRBJ1-2
d_call: TRBD1
v_call: TRBV6-5
clone_size: .
cdr3_aa: CASRLDRRGYTF
cdr3_nt: TGTGCCAGCAGACTGGACAGGCGCGGCTACACCTTC

j_call: TRBJ2-5
d_call: TRBD2
v_call: TRBV5-1
clone_size: once
cdr3_aa: CASSTGTSGSSFQETQYF
cdr3_nt: TGCGCCAGCAGCACGGGGACTAGCGGGAGTTCTTTCCAAGAGACCCAGTACTTC

j_call: TRBJ1-4
d_call: .
v_call: TRBV5-1
clone_size: .
cdr3_aa: CASSLGSATNEKLFF
cdr3_nt: TGCGCCAGCAGCTTGGGCAGCGCAACTAATGAAAAACTGTTTTTT

j_call: TRBJ1-5
d_call: TRBD1
v_call: TRBV2
clone_size: few
cdr3_aa: CASRGDRGVNQPQHF
cdr3_nt: TGTGCCTCCAGGGGGGACAGGGGTGTAAATCAGCCCCAGCATTTT

j_call: TRBJ2-5
d_call: TRBD1
v_call: TRBV19
clone_size: .
cdr3_aa: CASSIGQGIETQYF
cdr3_nt: TGTGCCAGTAGTATTGGACAGGGGATAGAGACCCAGTACTTC

j_call: TRBJ1-1
d_call: .
v_call: TRBV19
clone_size: .
cdr3_aa: CASSPSGQNTEAFF
cdr3_nt: TGTGCCAGTAGTCCCTCGGGACAGAACACTGAAGCTTTCTTT

j_call: TRBJ1-1
d_call: .
v_call: TRBV5-1
clone_size: .
cdr3_aa: CASKSDTEAFF
cdr3_nt: TGCGCCAGCAAATCTGATACTGAAGCTTTCTTT

j_call: TRBJ2-5
d_call: .
v_call: TRBV7-9
clone_size: .
cdr3_aa: CASSLTSGIRRYQETQYF
cdr3_nt: TGTGCCAGCAGCTTGACATCCGGGATTCGACGGTACCAAGAGACCCAGTACTTC

j_call: TRBJ2-7
d_call: .
v_call: TRBV6-6
clone_size: .
cdr3_aa: CASSSGKGAEQYF
cdr3_nt: TGTGCCAGCAGTTCGGGGAAAGGCGCCGAGCAGTACTTC

j_call: TRBJ1-1
d_call: TRBD1
v_call: TRBV5-6
clone_size: .
cdr3_aa: CASSRAGTGKTEAFF
cdr3_nt: TGTGCCAGCAGCCGAGCCGGGACAGGGAAGACTGAAGCTTTCTTT

j_call: TRBJ2-7
d_call: TRBD1
v_call: TRBV5-4
clone_size: once
cdr3_aa: CASSLVTGVSYEQYF
cdr3_nt: TGTGCCAGCAGCTTGGTAACAGGGGTGTCCTACGAGCAGTACTTC

j_call: TRBJ1-6
d_call: TRBD1
v_call: TRBV7-2
clone_size: .
cdr3_aa: CASSPTGGSVDNSPLHF
cdr3_nt: TGTGCCAGCAGCCCGACAGGGGGCAGTGTGGATAATTCACCCCTCCACTTT

j_call: TRBJ1-5
d_call: .
v_call: TRBV19
clone_size: .
cdr3_aa: CASSIPSGAGNQPQHF
cdr3_nt: TGTGCCAGTAGTATCCCCTCAGGGGCCGGGAATCAGCCCCAGCATTTT

j_call: TRBJ1-6
d_call: .
v_call: TRBV18
clone_size: .
cdr3_aa: CASSPAGNSPLHF
cdr3_nt: TGTGCCAGCTCACCGGCGGGGAATTCACCCCTCCACTTT

j_call: TRBJ2-5
d_call: .
v_call: TRBV5-4
clone_size: .
cdr3_aa: CASRINLEMEETQYF
cdr3_nt: TGTGCCAGCAGAATTAACCTAGAGATGGAAGAGACCCAGTACTTC

j_call: TRBJ2-3
d_call: TRBD2
v_call: TRBV28
clone_size: .
cdr3_aa: CASSPPYSGGGDTQYF
cdr3_nt: TGTGCCAGCAGTCCCCCTTATAGCGGGGGGGGAGATACGCAGTATTTT

j_call: TRBJ1-1
d_call: TRBD1
v_call: TRBV30
clone_size: .
cdr3_aa: CAWSPGGENTEAFF
cdr3_nt: TGTGCCTGGAGCCCAGGGGGAGAGAACACTGAAGCTTTCTTT

j_call: TRBJ2-3
d_call: .
v_call: TRBV7-6
clone_size: .
cdr3_aa: CASSFRAQDTQYF
cdr3_nt: TGTGCCAGCAGCTTTCGGGCCCAAGATACGCAGTATTTT

j_call: TRBJ2-3
d_call: TRBD2
v_call: TRBV11-2
clone_size: .
cdr3_aa: CASSSRGAGGPDTQYF
cdr3_nt: TGTGCCAGCAGCTCCCGGGGAGCGGGGGGGCCAGATACGCAGTATTTT

j_call: TRBJ1-2
d_call: TRBD1
v_call: TRBV5-6
clone_size: .
cdr3_aa: CASSPTTGGYGYTF
cdr3_nt: TGTGCCAGCAGCCCGACCACAGGGGGCTATGGCTACACCTTC

j_call: TRBJ1-2
d_call: .
v_call: TRBV6-1
clone_size: .
cdr3_aa: CASSDDTRGGYTF
cdr3_nt: TGTGCCAGCAGTGATGACACCCGCGGTGGCTACACCTTC

j_call: TRBJ2-5
d_call: TRBD2
v_call: TRBV5-1
clone_size: .
cdr3_aa: CASSYGLAGQETQYF
cdr3_nt: TGCGCCAGCAGCTATGGACTAGCGGGGCAAGAGACCCAGTACTTC

j_call: TRBJ2-5
d_call: TRBD1
v_call: TRBV10-3
clone_size: .
cdr3_aa: CAIRTGTGEETQYF
cdr3_nt: TGTGCCATCCGAACCGGGACAGGGGAAGAGACCCAGTACTTC

j_call: TRBJ2-1
d_call: TRBD1
v_call: TRBV5-4
clone_size: .
cdr3_aa: CASSQDRGSYNEQFF
cdr3_nt: TGTGCCAGCAGCCAGGACAGGGGGAGCTACAATGAGCAGTTCTTC

j_call: TRBJ2-5
d_call: .
v_call: TRBV11-3
clone_size: .
cdr3_aa: CASSTDGETQYF
cdr3_nt: TGTGCCAGCAGCACGGACGGTGAGACCCAGTACTTC

j_call: TRBJ1-1
d_call: TRBD1
v_call: TRBV5-4
clone_size: .
cdr3_aa: CASSRRDRGTEAFF
cdr3_nt: TGTGCCAGCAGCCGCCGGGACAGGGGGACTGAAGCTTTCTTT

j_call: TRBJ1-5
d_call: .
v_call: TRBV27
clone_size: .
cdr3_aa: CASSRFRSNQPQHF
cdr3_nt: TGTGCCAGCAGCCGATTCCGGAGCAATCAGCCCCAGCATTTT

j_call: TRBJ1-5
d_call: .
v_call: TRBV10-3
clone_size: .
cdr3_aa: CAIATGQSNQPQHF
cdr3_nt: TGTGCCATCGCGACAGGTCAAAGCAATCAGCCCCAGCATTTT

j_call: TRBJ1-1
d_call: TRBD1
v_call: TRBV6-4
clone_size: .
cdr3_aa: CASRIKQGRVDTEAFF
cdr3_nt: TGTGCCAGCAGGATCAAACAGGGGAGGGTGGACACTGAAGCTTTCTTT

j_call: TRBJ1-2
d_call: .
v_call: TRBV15
clone_size: .
cdr3_aa: CATSRDGGAPSGYTF
cdr3_nt: TGTGCCACCAGCAGAGATGGGGGCGCTCCTTCCGGCTACACCTTC

j_call: TRBJ1-1
d_call: TRBD1
v_call: TRBV19
clone_size: .
cdr3_aa: CASSTTGGNTEAFF
cdr3_nt: TGTGCCAGTAGTACGACAGGGGGGAACACTGAAGCTTTCTTT

j_call: TRBJ1-1
d_call: .
v_call: TRBV9
clone_size: few
cdr3_aa: CASSVGIGYNTEAFF
cdr3_nt: TGTGCCAGCAGCGTAGGTATAGGCTACAACACTGAAGCTTTCTTT

j_call: TRBJ2-3
d_call: TRBD2
v_call: TRBV5-8
clone_size: .
cdr3_aa: CASSLPGLATDTQYF
cdr3_nt: TGTGCCAGCAGCTTGCCGGGACTAGCCACGGATACGCAGTATTTT

j_call: TRBJ1-1
d_call: .
v_call: TRBV27
clone_size: .
cdr3_aa: CASSLGFSVGSNTEAFF
cdr3_nt: TGTGCCAGCAGTTTGGGCTTCTCGGTGGGATCGAACACTGAAGCTTTCTTT

j_call: TRBJ1-2
d_call: TRBD1
v_call: TRBV28
clone_size: once
cdr3_aa: CASSSPSGTGDYGYTF
cdr3_nt: TGTGCCAGCAGTTCTCCGTCCGGGACAGGGGACTATGGCTACACCTTC